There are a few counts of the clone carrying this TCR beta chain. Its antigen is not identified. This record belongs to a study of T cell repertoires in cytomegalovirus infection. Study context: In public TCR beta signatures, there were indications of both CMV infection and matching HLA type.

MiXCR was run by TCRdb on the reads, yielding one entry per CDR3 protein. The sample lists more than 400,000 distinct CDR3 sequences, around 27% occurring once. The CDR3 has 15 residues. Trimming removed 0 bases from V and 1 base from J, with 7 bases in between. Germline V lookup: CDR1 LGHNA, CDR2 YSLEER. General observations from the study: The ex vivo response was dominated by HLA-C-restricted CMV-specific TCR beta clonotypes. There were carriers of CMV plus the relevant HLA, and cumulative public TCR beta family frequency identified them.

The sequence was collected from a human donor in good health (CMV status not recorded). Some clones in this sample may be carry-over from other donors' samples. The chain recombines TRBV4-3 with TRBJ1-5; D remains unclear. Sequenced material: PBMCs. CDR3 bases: TGCGCCAGCAGCCAAGATGCGGGGAGCAATCAGCCCCAGCATTTT. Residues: CASSQDAGSNQPQHF.